This T cell receptor (beta chain) was observed in a study of stem cell transplantation in POMP-related autoinflammatory disease. Overall study: Hypothesis: faulty thymoproteasomes impair CD8+ T-cell selection, skewing TRB repertoires. Before transplant, CD4+ T cells skewed naive and CD8+ proportions were low. Study-level points and caveats: Fewer unique TRB V-J gene pairings were identified in patients with PRAID. Across all analyzed T-cell subsets, patients with PRAID tended toward reduced diversity and increased clonality.

Sequenced by immunoSEQ multiplex PCR; TCRdb stores in-frame clones only, minus some. The sample shows 11,000 or so clones, around 87% of them seen only once. Note on this clone: Its antigen is not known.

The CDR3 length is 15 residues. V was cut by 1 base and J by 5 bases, with 13 bases left in between. The germline CDR1 and CDR2 sequences are SGHRS and YFSETQ. This material consisted of CD8+ T cells from PBMCs, taken before stem cell transplantation. The sequence was collected from a human donor with POMP-related autoinflammation and immune dysregulation (PRAID). J is TRBJ2-1 and V is TRBV5-1; D remains ambiguous. CDR3 sequence reads: CASSLNYLGHNEQFF. CDR3 sequence (DNA): TGCGCCAGCAGCTTGAATTACCTCGGCCACAATGAGCAGTTCTTC.